This T cell receptor (beta chain) was sequenced for a study of T-cell reconstitution after alpha-beta-depleted transplantation in children. This sample's TCRbeta library carried unique molecular identifier barcodes. TCRdb used MiXCR to reprocess the PCR reads, holding one entry per CDR3 protein. This table has almost 400,000 distinct CDR3 sequences, about a fifth appearing once. The CDR3 consists of 14 residues. V shed 3 bases and J shed 6 bases, with 15 bases lying between them. Germline V lookup: CDR1 DFQATT, CDR2 SNEGSKA (reference sequence). This clonotype was seen ten or more times. The specimen comprised PBMCs from the stem cell graft donor, sampled from the stem cell graft. This clonotype was obtained from a human donor who donated a stem cell graft to a child with acute myeloid leukemia. This chain joins TRBV20-1 and TRBJ1-5; unclear D gene. CDR3 in DNA: TGCAGTGCTAGGGGCGGGGTTCGGGGTCAGCCCCAGCATTTT. This sequence encodes CSARGGVRGQPQHF.